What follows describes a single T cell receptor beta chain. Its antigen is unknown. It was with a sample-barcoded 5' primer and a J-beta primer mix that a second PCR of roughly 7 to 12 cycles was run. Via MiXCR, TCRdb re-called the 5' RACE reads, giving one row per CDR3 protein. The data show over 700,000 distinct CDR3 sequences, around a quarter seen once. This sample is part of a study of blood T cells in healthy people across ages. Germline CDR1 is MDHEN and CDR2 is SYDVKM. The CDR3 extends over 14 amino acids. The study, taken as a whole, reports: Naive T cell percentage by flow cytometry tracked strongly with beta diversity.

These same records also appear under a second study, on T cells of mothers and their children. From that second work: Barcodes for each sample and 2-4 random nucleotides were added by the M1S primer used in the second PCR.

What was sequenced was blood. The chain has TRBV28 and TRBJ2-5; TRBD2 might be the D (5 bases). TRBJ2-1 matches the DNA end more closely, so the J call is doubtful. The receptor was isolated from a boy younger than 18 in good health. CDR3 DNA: TGTGCCAGCAGTCCTTTTACTAGCTACAATGAGCAGTTCTTC. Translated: CASSPFTSYNEQFF.